The present entry profiles one T cell receptor beta chain with its context. V dropped 0 bases and J dropped 3 bases, with 10 bases sitting between them. The CDR3 loop spans 14 amino acids. The germline V gene encodes CDR1 SGDLS and CDR2 YYNGEE. The sample originates from a study of T cell changes during pregnancy in multiple sclerosis. The table came from immunoSEQ multiplex PCR; TCRdb's copy has only in-frame clones and leaves some out. The sample shows roughly 47,000 clones, roughly 87% of them seen only once. The sequence derives from a female donor with multiple sclerosis, enrolled in a pregnancy study. The V and J genes are TRBV9 and TRBJ2-7; D is unclear. The input for sequencing was CD4+ T cells from peripheral blood mononuclear cells, taken after pregnancy. CDR3 protein: CASSVGDRDYEQYF. CDR3 nucleotides: TGTGCCAGCAGCGTAGGCGATCGTGACTACGAGCAGTACTTC.